This note documents a single T cell receptor beta chain sequence. Antigen specificity is unknown. One end of the junction fails to match germline, which may point to a read error. Patients all relapsed after autologous stem cell transplantation, and there was variation in brentuximab vedotin exposure. It was by magnetic negative selection that CD4+ T cells were purified from thawed PBMCs. The data were taken from a study of PD-1 blockade in classical Hodgkin lymphoma. The CDR3 covers 15 residues. Per the germline V gene, CDR1 is LGHNA and CDR2 is YNFKEQ. Overall study findings and caveats: Exclusion removed patients who began nivolumab under 1 year after ASCT.

Clones were read by immunoSEQ multiplex PCR, and TCRdb kept only the in-frame ones, dropping some. The sample carries 31,000 or so clones, 65% to 90% recorded once. This chain uses TRBV4-2 with TRBJ2-7; D gene ambiguous. The TCR originated in a human donor with classical Hodgkin lymphoma. Here the sequenced sample was CD4+ T cells from blood, taken at baseline. The CDR3 loop is CASSQDELPTYEQYF. The DNA of the CDR3 is TGTGCCAGCAGCCAAGATGAACTCCCGACCTATGAGCAGTACTTC.